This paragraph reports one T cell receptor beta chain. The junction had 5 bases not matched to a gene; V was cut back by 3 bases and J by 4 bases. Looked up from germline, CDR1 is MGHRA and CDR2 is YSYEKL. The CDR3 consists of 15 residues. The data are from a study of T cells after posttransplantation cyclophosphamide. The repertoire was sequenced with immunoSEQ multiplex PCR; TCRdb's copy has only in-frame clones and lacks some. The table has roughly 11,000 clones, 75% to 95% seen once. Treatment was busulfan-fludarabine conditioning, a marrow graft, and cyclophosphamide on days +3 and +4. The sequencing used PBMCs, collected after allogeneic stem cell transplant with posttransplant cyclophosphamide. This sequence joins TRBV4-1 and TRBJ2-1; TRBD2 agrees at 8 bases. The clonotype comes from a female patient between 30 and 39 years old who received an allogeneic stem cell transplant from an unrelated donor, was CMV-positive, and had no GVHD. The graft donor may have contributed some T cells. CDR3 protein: CASSQSASGYNEQFF. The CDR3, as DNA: TGCGCCAGCAGCCAGTCGGCTAGCGGGTACAATGAGCAGTTCTTC.